Sequencing of this T cell receptor beta chain was carried out in a study of cytomegalovirus exposure and HLA in healthy donors (dated by TCRdb to 2016 to 2017). Context from the whole study: An earlier analysis of more than 550 of the donors reported approximately 260 Gb of sequence data and 100 million to 120 million unique TCR beta sequences obtained from roughly 180 million T cells. About 5 DR-DQ haplotypes were handled as single units for association and clustering, since linkage in the cohort was strong. Donor age, sex, ethnicity and CMV serostatus were compiled alongside the repertoire data. In addition to the first cohort of 500 to 850 subjects, a separate validation cohort of 120 different subjects was used. The later analysis used no new phenotypic data to find candidate immune exposures, relying instead on TCR beta sequences and their occurrence across donors. The T cell repertoires of 700 or so subjects were profiled by immunosequencing and related to cytomegalovirus serostatus. To predict cytomegalovirus infection status, the study brought together high-throughput TCR immunosequencing, statistical association of individual TCRs with disease status, and machine learning. Class I and class II HLA loci were covered by the typing at four-digit resolution. Across roughly 420 genotyped donors of the cohort, an average of about 250,000 unique TCR beta nucleotide sequences per donor were sequenced, and roughly a sixth of those sequences were non-productive. Among the roughly 390 genotyped donors, about 85% belonged to the genetic ancestry cluster associated with self-reported Caucasian donors. A later genetic analysis used genome-wide SNP genotypes for about 60% of the 666 donors, treating that subset as a discovery cohort. A later analysis re-examined previously published TCR beta repertoires from roughly 650 donors and added high-resolution HLA genotyping to investigate patterns of TCR occurrence. An earlier analysis of approximately 640 of the donors applied high-throughput TCR beta sequencing to assess whether each TCR beta V gene segment acted as functional or pseudogenic. The study was designed to test whether signatures of past pathogen exposure could be identified by cataloging public T cell receptors. An early release that covered 640 HLA-typed donors contained 300 to 350 gigabases of sequencing data and 80 million or so unique TCR sequences. Every repertoire in the discovery cohort had been generated on one and the same sequencing platform. The number of typed donors differed by locus: about 620-640 for A, B, C, DRB1 and DQB1; 500 to 550 for DQA1; 600 to 610 for DPA1; and some 430 for DPB1.

Libraries were built with the immunoSEQ multiplex PCR assay. A mixture of 60 forward primers for TCR Vbeta segments and 13 reverse primers for TCR Jbeta segments was used in the multiplex PCR. A multiplex PCR assay on genomic DNA amplified the CDR3 region of rearranged TCR beta genes. The Illumina HiSeq System was used to sequence the amplified TCR beta libraries as 87-base-pair reads. Per the original workflow: A later analysis tallied around 87 million unique TCR beta chains across the 666 repertoires, and approximately 12 million of those chains were shared by two or more donors. To remove PCR and sequencing errors, raw reads were error-corrected and collapsed into unique sequences using a nearest-neighbor algorithm that merged closely related sequences. V, D and J gene segments were assigned by aligning CDR3 sequences to IMGT reference sequences. Each retained sequence needed at least a six-nucleotide match to both a V gene segment and a J gene segment. Rearrangements were classified as productive when the CDR3 lacked stop codons and remained in frame with V and J, and all other rearrangements were classified as non-productive. Following IMGT convention, CDR3 was defined as the stretch from the second conserved V-encoded cysteine to the conserved J-encoded phenylalanine. In an earlier analysis of approximately 590 of the donors, sequences lacking an unambiguous match to a single V gene segment were excluded. An earlier analysis of around 600 of the donors classified V segments as functional when productive rearrangements were above 56.7% and as segregating when the standard deviation between donors was above 5%. A statistical classification framework was developed to diagnose cytomegalovirus status using the catalog of TCR beta chain sequences. In a later analysis, V and J genes were assigned by comparing TCR nucleotide sequences against IMGT/GENE-DB human TR gene sequences. Using the TCRdist pipeline, a later analysis assigned CDR3 sequences along with most-parsimonious VDJ recombination scenarios. In a later analysis, each TCR beta chain was defined by its CDR3 amino acid sequence together with its V-gene family, and reads lacking a unique V-gene family were excluded. As a way to deal with suspected cross-contamination and a sequencing artifact, a later analysis dropped roughly 620 nucleotide sequences that were highly shared and had low generation probability. For each public chain, a later analysis derived a clonal expansion index from normalized ranks of inferred template counts within each repertoire. In a later analysis, generation probabilities were computed with a VDJ recombination model fitted to out-of-frame rearrangements, and the resulting probabilities were checked against IGoR. A later analysis scored TCR-TCR, TCR-HLA and TCR-CMV co-occurrence with hypergeometric tests, applying a repertoire-size bias correction to TCR pairs. To estimate false discovery rates, a later analysis permuted the HLA or CMV assignments 20 times. In a later analysis, co-occurring TCRs were grouped with DBSCAN, and TCRdist sequence similarity was added when clustering was performed within HLA-allele-positive subsets. Repertoires with fewer than 30,000 or more than 120,000 public chains were left out of co-occurrence clustering, as were about 5 repertoires with anomalous nucleotide sharing. Entries here come from immuneACCESS through TCRdb and include only in-frame sequences with V and J called. Some clones fail to appear in such tables; in the studies checked, an unresolved V gene covers under half of the shortfall, and the cause of the remainder is unknown. The V and J calls and clone size come from that table; D and trimming were worked out from the DNA. The sample includes about 130,000 clones, with 80% observed a single time. The ten largest clones represent less than 3% of the sample.

V is shortened by 4 bases, J by 0 bases, and the region joining them spans 17 bases. CDR1 and CDR2 are read off the germline V gene as SGDLS and YYNGEE. Inclusive of the bounding cysteine and phenylalanine, the CDR3 is 17 residues long. Only CDR3 DNA remains: 51 bases, in frame from the first base. Summary of the overall study and its limitations: A further reported finding was that TCR beta sequences accurately predicted the HLA-A and HLA-B alleles for most subjects in the first cohort. Because some donors lacked HLA typing at each locus, the association tests relied only on the typed subset. Strong co-occurrence of HLA alleles, especially DR and DQ, made assigning TCR associations to individual alleles difficult. A later analysis reported that several top co-occurrence clusters appeared linked to parvovirus B19, influenza, CMV and Epstein-Barr virus. Linkage disequilibrium might explain the correlated functional status among segregating V segments, but an unknown experimental factor could not be excluded. For the cohort, immune exposure information was limited to CMV serostatus. The study gave a list of some 150 TCR beta chains associated with cytomegalovirus. While some public TCRs were present in many individuals, most TCR sequences turned up only very rarely across donors. Over 15 rarely observed V segments, including chromosome 9 orphons, were excluded from the earlier analysis of some 590 of the donors because counts were too low. Roughly uniform sequencing depth across donors was assumed in presence/absence analyses, although this assumption may not hold. A group of highly shared sequence variants was considered likely to be a technical artifact of the sequencing pipeline. In a later genetic analysis, a missense DCLRE1C variant was associated with V-gene and J-gene trimming of TCR beta chains, and the association was replicated in an independent cohort. An earlier analysis of 587 of the donors showed that most TCR beta V segments appeared in productive rearrangements either about 87% or about 30% of the time, which broadly matched IMGT annotations. At a false discovery rate of 0.05, a later analysis linked under 20,000 TCR beta sequences to specific HLA alleles. In a later analysis, most CMV-associated TCR beta chains were found to appear HLA-restricted, with HLA associations seemingly driven largely by CMV exposure. Some IMGT-functional V segments, including TRBV6-2 and TRBV6-3, could not be told apart with the 87-base-pair reads, so those segments were excluded. Cytomegalovirus status was reported to be diagnosed by the classifier with high specificity and sensitivity in both the original and validation cohorts. In a later genetic analysis, fewer N-insertions in productive TCRs were reported among donors in an Asian-associated ancestry cluster than the 666-donor mean. In a later analysis, the rate of TCR association differed among HLA loci, with DRB1 alleles having the most associated TCRs and HLA-C alleles having the fewest. The cohort was sequenced for TCR beta chains only, and without alpha or paired-chain data the features that could be detected were limited. In a later analysis, HLA-associated TCR beta chains showed more clonal expansion and lower generation probabilities than non-associated chains that were equally common. The authors suggested that the approach could potentially be extended to other disease states and immunological phenotypes. In vitro tests confirmed that three of the cytomegalovirus-associated TCR beta chains recognize cytomegalovirus antigens.

The cohort comprised more than 550 healthy bone marrow donors. At the time of sampling, every cohort member was nominally healthy, though immune exposures that went unrecorded were likely present. The donor was CMV seronegative and belonged to the group of around 400 seronegative cohort members. Every donor gave a peripheral blood sample, and the peripheral blood mononuclear cells from that sample were used for TCR beta sequencing. The Qiagen DNeasy Blood Extraction Kit was used to extract genomic DNA from the blood cell samples. Of note for this clone: There is no known antigen for this receptor. There are no base qualities to consult, and no much larger clone falls within one base.

Sequenced input: PBMCs. The sequence joins TRBV9 to TRBJ1-3, and possibly TRBD1, on 6 matching bases. The receptor comes from a man in his thirties or forties in good health and CMV-seronegative. The CDR3 region has the sequence CASSSRRDKISGNTIYF. The DNA sequence is as follows: TGTGCCAGCAGCTCCCGCCGGGACAAGATCTCTGGAAACACCATATATTTT.